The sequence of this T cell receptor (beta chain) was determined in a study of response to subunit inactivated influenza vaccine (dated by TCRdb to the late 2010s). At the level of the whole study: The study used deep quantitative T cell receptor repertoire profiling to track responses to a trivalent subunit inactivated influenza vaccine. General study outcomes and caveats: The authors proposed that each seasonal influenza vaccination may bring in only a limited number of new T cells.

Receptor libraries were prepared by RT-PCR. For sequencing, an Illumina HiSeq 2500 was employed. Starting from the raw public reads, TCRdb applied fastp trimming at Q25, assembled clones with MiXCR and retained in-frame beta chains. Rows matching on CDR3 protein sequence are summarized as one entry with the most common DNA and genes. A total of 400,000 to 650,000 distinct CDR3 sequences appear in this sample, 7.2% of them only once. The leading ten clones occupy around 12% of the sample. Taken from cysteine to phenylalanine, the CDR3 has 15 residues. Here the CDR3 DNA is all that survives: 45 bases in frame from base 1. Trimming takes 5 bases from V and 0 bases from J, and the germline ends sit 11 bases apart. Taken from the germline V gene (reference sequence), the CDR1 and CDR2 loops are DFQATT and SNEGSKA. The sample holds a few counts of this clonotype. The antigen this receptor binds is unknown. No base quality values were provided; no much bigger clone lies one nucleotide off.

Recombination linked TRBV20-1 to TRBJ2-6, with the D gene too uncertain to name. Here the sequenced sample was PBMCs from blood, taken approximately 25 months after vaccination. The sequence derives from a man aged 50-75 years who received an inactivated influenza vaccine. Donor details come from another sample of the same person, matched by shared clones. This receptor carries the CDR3 CSASNSASGANVLTF. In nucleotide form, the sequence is TGCAGTGCTTCAAATTCGGCCTCTGGGGCCAACGTCCTGACTTTC.